The 3 T cell receptor beta chains below all came from one sample that was sequenced in a study of early T cells in non-severe SARS-CoV-2 infection. TCRdb fed the 5' RACE reads into MiXCR, producing one record per CDR3 protein. The repertoire holds about 46,000 distinct CDR3 sequences, with about 5.2% as singletons. Source: whole blood, taken at baseline. These receptors were obtained from an adult who was a healthcare worker with PCR-confirmed SARS-CoV-2 infection or an uninfected control (not recorded which).

This clonotype has at least ten counts. This chain links TRBV15 with TRBJ1-1; a possible D gene is TRBD1 (5 bases). CDR1 and CDR2 (germline): LNHNV, YYDKDF (reference sequence). Trimming stripped 1 base from V and 4 bases from J, with 13 bases between. The CDR3 length is 15 residues. As DNA, the CDR3 is TGTGCCACCAGCAGAGGGACACTCAGAAGCACTGAAGCTTTCTTT. Its translation is CATSRGTLRSTEAFF. Based on the CDR3 plus reference TRBV15 and TRBJ1-1, the full variable domain is DAMVIQNPRYQVTQFGKPVTLSCSQTLNHNVMYWYQQKSSQAPKLLFHYYDKDFNNEADTPDNFQSRRPNTSFCFLDIRSPGLGDTAMYLCATSRGTLRSTEAFFGQGTRLTVV.

As for this clonotype: A much larger clone sits a single nucleotide away, making a read error possible. The chain uses TRBV28 and TRBJ1-1; D is unclear. The CDR3 spans 13 residues. Trimming cost V 3 bases and J 1 base, with 6 bases left between them. Germline V gives CDR1 MDHEN, CDR2 SYDVKM. This CDR3 reads CASSFATNTEAFF. CDR3 coding DNA: TGTGCCAGCAGTTTTGCGACGAACACTGAAGCTTTCTTT.

The table lists this clonotype with many counts. This chain's CDR3 is CASSYPMGSTDTQYF. The CDR3 nucleotides are TGTGCCAGCAGCTACCCGATGGGGAGCACAGATACGCAGTATTTT. The gene calls are TRBV5-4 and TRBJ2-3; D gene ambiguous. Germline CDR1 SGHNT, CDR2 YYREEE (reference sequence). The CDR3 runs 15 residues. V lost 3 bases and J lost 0, with 11 bases in between.